This T cell receptor beta chain was identified during a study of T-cell reconstitution after alpha-beta-depleted transplantation in children. TCRbeta library preparation incorporated unique molecular identifiers. TCRdb fed the PCR reads into MiXCR, producing one record per CDR3 protein. The sample has roughly 500,000 distinct CDR3 sequences; less than 35% are singletons. The V gene lost 2 bases and the J gene lost 2 bases, with 11 bases spanning the gap. Germline V gene sequence: CDR1 SGHRS, CDR2 YFSETQ. The CDR3 is made up of 14 amino acids. Sequenced material: PBMCs from the stem cell graft donor, taken from the stem cell graft. This clonotype originated in a human donor who donated a stem cell graft to a child with aplastic anemia. The chain uses TRBV5-1 and TRBJ2-7, with TRBD2 as a possible D gene (6 bases). The CDR3 nucleotides are TGCGCCAGCAGCTTAACCGGGGGAGCCTACGAGCAGTACTTC. It is translated as CASSLTGGAYEQYF.